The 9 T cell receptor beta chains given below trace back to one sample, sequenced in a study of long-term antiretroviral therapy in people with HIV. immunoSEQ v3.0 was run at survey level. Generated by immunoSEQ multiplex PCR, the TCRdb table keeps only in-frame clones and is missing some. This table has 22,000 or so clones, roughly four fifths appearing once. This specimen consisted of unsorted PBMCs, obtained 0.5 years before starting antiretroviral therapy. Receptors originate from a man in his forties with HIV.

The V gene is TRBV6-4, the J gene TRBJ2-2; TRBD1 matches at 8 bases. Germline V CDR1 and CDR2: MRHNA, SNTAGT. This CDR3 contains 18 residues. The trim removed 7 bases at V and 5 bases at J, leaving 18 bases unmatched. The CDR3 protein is CASTPTRGQGAGTGELFF. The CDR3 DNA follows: TGTGCCAGCACTCCCACTCGGGGGCAGGGGGCGGGTACCGGGGAGCTGTTTTTT.

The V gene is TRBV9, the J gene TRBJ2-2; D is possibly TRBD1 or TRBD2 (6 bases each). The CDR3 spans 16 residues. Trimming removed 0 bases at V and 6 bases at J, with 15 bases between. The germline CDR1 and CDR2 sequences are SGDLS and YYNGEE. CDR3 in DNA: TGTGCCAGCAGCGTAGTCCCTGGGGGCGGGGCCGGGGAGCTGTTTTTT. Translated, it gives CASSVVPGGGAGELFF.

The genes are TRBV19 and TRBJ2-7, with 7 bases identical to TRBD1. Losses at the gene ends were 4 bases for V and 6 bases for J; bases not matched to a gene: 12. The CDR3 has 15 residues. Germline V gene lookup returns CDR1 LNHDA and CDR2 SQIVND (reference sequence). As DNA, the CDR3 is TGTGCCAGTAGTAAATCGACAGGGCTACCCGTCGAGCAGTACTTC. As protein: CASSKSTGLPVEQYF.

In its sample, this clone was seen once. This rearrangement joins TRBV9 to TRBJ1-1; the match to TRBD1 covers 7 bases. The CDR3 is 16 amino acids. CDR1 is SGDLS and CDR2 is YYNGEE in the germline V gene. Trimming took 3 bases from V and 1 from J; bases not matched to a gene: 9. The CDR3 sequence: CASSAEVSGGNTEAFF. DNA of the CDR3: TGTGCCAGCAGCGCAGAGGTATCAGGGGGGAACACTGAAGCTTTCTTT. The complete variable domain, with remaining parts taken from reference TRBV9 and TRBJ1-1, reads DSGVTQTPKHLITATGQRVTLRCSPRSGDLSVYWYQQSLDQGLQFLIQYYNGEERAKGNILERFSAQQFPDLHSELNLSSLELGDSALYFCASSAEVSGGNTEAFFGQGTRLTVV.

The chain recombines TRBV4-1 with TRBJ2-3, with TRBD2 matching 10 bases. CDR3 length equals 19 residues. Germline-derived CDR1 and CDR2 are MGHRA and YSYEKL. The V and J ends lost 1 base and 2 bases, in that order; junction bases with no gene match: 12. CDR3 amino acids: CASSQGNSGGIRFTDTQYF. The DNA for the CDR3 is TGCGCCAGCAGCCAAGGAAATAGCGGGGGGATACGATTCACAGATACGCAGTATTTT.

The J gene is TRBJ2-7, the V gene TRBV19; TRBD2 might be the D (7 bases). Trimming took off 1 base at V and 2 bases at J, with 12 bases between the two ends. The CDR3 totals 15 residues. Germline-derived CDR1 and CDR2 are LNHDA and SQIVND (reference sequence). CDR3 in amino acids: CASSIGGGRPYEQYF. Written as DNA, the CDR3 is TGTGCCAGTAGTATAGGGGGGGGCAGACCCTACGAGCAGTACTTC.

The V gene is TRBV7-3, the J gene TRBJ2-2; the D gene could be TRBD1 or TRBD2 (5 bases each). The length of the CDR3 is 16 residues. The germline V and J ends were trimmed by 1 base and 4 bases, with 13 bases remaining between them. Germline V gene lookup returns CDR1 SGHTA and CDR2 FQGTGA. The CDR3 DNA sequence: TGTGCCAGCAGCTTAATGGGACCGTTAAGCACCGGGGAGCTGTTTTTT. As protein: CASSLMGPLSTGELFF.

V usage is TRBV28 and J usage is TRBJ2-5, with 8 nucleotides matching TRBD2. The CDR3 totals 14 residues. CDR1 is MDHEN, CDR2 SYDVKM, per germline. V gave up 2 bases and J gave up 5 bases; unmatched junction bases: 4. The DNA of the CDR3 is TGTGCCAGCAGTTTAACGGGGGGGCCGGAGACCCAGTACTTC. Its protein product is CASSLTGGPETQYF.

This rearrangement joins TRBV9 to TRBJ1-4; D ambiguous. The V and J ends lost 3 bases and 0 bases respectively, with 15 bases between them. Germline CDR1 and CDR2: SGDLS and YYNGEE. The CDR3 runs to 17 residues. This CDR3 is CASSAKDGTTTNEKLFF. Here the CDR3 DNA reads TGTGCCAGCAGCGCTAAGGACGGTACAACAACTAATGAAAAACTGTTTTTT.